This TCR beta chain was captured in a study of regulatory T cells in long-lasting Graves disease. Trimming cost V 0 bases and J 0 bases, with 9 bases left between them. Germline V gene lookup returns CDR1 SQVTM and CDR2 ANQGSEA. The CDR3 loop spans 15 amino acids. Time point here: newly diagnosed GD, antithyroid drugs for less than 3 months. RNA isolated from PBMCs was used to make the TCR library. All patients originated from an endocrinology department located in Xi'an, China. Findings and caveats of the study: Lower TCR diversity characterized persistent Graves' patients relative to newly diagnosed patients. Study of thyroid tissue was not done, with only peripheral blood studied.

This clonotype was seen many times. Its antigen remains unknown. Arm-PCR of CDR3 regions and iRepertoire HTBI primers were the basis on which TCR beta libraries were built. One entry per CDR3 protein, called by TCRdb with MiXCR from the multiplex PCR reads. The sample has fewer than 350,000 distinct CDR3 sequences, 15% to 20% seen once. The TCR comes from a female donor with Graves disease. This chain connects TRBV29-1 to TRBJ2-1; a weak D match, TRBD1 (5 bases). The material sequenced was peripheral blood mononuclear cells (PBMCs), taken at new diagnosis, from a patient treated with antithyroid drugs. CDR3 protein: CSVEEVRGSYNEQFF. CDR3 sequence (DNA): TGCAGCGTTGAAGAAGTAAGGGGCTCCTACAATGAGCAGTTCTTC.